This T cell receptor beta chain was observed in a study of OX40 agonist ivuxolimab in advanced cancers. Study as a whole: Those treated in dose escalation had hepatocellular carcinoma, melanoma, renal cell cancer or head and neck cancer.

Comments on this clone: The target antigen is unknown.

Findings and caveats of the study: More expanded clones were found, on average, in CD8+ than in CD4+ T cells.

Some clones are missing from TCRdb's copy, which holds only in-frame ones; the method was immunoSEQ multiplex PCR. This sample has tens of thousands of clones, with around 84% found just once. V was pared by 3 bases and J by 5 bases, with 13 bases of the junction left unmatched. The germline gives CDR1 KGHSH, CDR2 LQKENI. CDR3 length: 17 amino acids. The source is an adult with an advanced solid tumor such as melanoma, head and neck, liver or kidney cancer. Sequencing was performed on CD4+ or CD8+ T cells sorted from blood, taken in a trial of the OX40 agonist ivuxolimab. The chain has TRBV18 and TRBJ2-5; 9 bases match TRBD1. This CDR3 reads CASSPRGTGGAGETQYF. The CDR3 nucleotides are TGTGCCAGCTCACCCCGCGGCACAGGGGGCGCGGGGGAGACCCAGTACTTC.